The 20 T cell receptor beta chains listed next were all sequenced from one sample in a study of blood T cell repertoires in COVID-19. TCRdb keeps only in-frame clones here, not all; method: immunoSEQ multiplex PCR. The table records 200,000 or so clones, roughly 84% of them present only once. Specimen: peripheral blood. Receptors were obtained from a man aged 40-50 years with active or convalescent COVID-19.

The chain employs TRBV10-3 and TRBJ1-4, with unresolved D. Germline loops: CDR1 ENHRY, CDR2 SYGVKD. CDR3 length equals 13 residues. The germline V and J ends were trimmed by 6 bases and 4 bases, with 9 bases remaining between them. The CDR3 DNA sequence: TGTGCCATCAGCCAGACACTTAATGAAAAACTGTTTTTT. Protein: CAISQTLNEKLFF.

V gene TRBV19 combines with J gene TRBJ1-1, with 7 positions matching TRBD1. CDR3 length: 11 residues. The germline V gene has CDR1 LNHDA and CDR2 SQIVND (reference sequence). The junction had 4 bases not matched to a gene; V was cut back by 8 bases and J by 7 bases. The CDR3 DNA is TGTGCCAGTTACAGGGGAGGTGAAGCTTTCTTT. It encodes CASYRGGEAFF. Full variable domain (rest looked up from reference TRBV19 and TRBJ1-1): DGGITQSPKYLFRKEGQNVTLSCEQNLNHDAMYWYRQDPGQGLRLIYYSQIVNDFQKGDIAEGYSVSREKKESFPLTVTSAQKNPTAFYLCASYRGGEAFFGQGTRLTVV.

This sequence joins TRBV24-1 and TRBJ2-1, with TRBD1 matching 7 bases. The germline V gene has CDR1 KGHDR and CDR2 SFDVKD. V was pared by 4 bases and J by 6 bases, with 5 bases of the junction left unmatched. The CDR3 has 14 amino acids. The CDR3, as DNA: TGTGCCACCAGTGAGCGTACAGGGGCCAATGAGCAGTTCTTC. Translating it yields CATSERTGANEQFF.

The genes are TRBV5-4 and TRBJ1-2; TRBD1 agrees at 7 bases. Germline CDR1 reads SGHNT; CDR2 reads YYREEE (reference sequence). Losses at the gene ends were 9 bases for V and 5 bases for J; bases not matched to a gene: 16. CDR3 length: 15 residues. The CDR3 DNA reads as TGTGCCACTGTCCCCAACAGGGGATTCTCATATGGCTACACCTTC. Translated: CATVPNRGFSYGYTF.

This rearrangement joins TRBV12-5 to TRBJ2-5, with a tentative D call TRBD2 (6 bases). With 3 bases removed from V and 7 bases from J, the gap between germline ends came to 18 bases. Germline assignment: CDR1 LGHNT and CDR2 FRNRAP. There are 15 residues in the CDR3. CDR3 bases: TGTGCTAGTGGTTTCGGGGGTTCGGGTTTGGGGACCCAGTACTTC. Translation: CASGFGGSGLGTQYF.

The chain has TRBV24-1 and TRBJ2-1; TRBD1 agrees at 10 bases. The CDR3 totals 15 residues. The trim removed 4 bases at V and 5 bases at J, leaving 4 bases unmatched. Per germline, CDR1 KGHDR and CDR2 SFDVKD. The CDR3 DNA sequence: TGTGCCACCAGTGACCCCGGGACAGGGGACAATGAGCAGTTCTTC. It specifies CATSDPGTGDNEQFF.

This clone has a single count. This chain uses TRBV10-1 with TRBJ2-1, with TRBD2 matching over 9 bases. This CDR3 is built from 16 residues. CDR1 WNHNN and CDR2 SYGVQD come from the germline V gene (reference sequence). The J segment lost 7 bases and the V segment lost 4 bases, leaving 11 bases of the junction unmatched. CDR3 region: CASSGGLAGLGNEQFF. CDR3 sequence (DNA): TGCGCCAGCAGTGGGGGGCTAGCGGGGCTAGGGAATGAGCAGTTCTTC.

The chain recombines TRBV19 with TRBJ2-3, with D possibly being TRBD2 (6 bases). V gave up 7 bases and J gave up 0 bases, with 11 bases separating them. This CDR3 spans 14 amino acids. Germline CDR1 and CDR2: LNHDA and SQIVND (reference sequence). CDR3 in amino acids: CASNGGASTDTQYF. The CDR3 DNA reads as TGTGCCAGTAATGGCGGGGCCAGCACAGATACGCAGTATTTT.

The chain employs TRBV27 and TRBJ2-1; D is perhaps TRBD1 (7 bases). CDR3 length: 15 amino acids. The germline CDR1 and CDR2 sequences are MNHEY and SMNVEV (reference sequence). Trimming removed 7 bases at V and 3 bases at J, with 16 bases between. CDR3: CASIPGGRLYNEQFF. The CDR3 DNA sequence: TGTGCCAGCATTCCAGGGGGGAGACTCTACAATGAGCAGTTCTTC.

V usage is TRBV18 and J usage is TRBJ2-2, with TRBD2 identical over 12 bases. Germline V lookup: CDR1 KGHSH, CDR2 LQKENI. Unmatched junction bases numbered 4, after V lost 3 bases and J lost 8 bases. CDR3 size: 15 residues. CDR3 DNA: TGTGCCAGCTCACCCGGACTAGCGGGGCTGGGGGAGCTGTTTTTT. Protein: CASSPGLAGLGELFF.

This chain links TRBV7-3 with TRBJ2-7; TRBD2 agrees at 9 bases. Germline V gene sequence: CDR1 SGHTA, CDR2 FQGTGA. The CDR3 sequence is 15 residues long. J gave up 0 bases and V 5 bases, and 5 bases lay outside the gene matches. The chain's CDR3 is CASSPLAGSSYEQYF. As DNA, the CDR3 is TGTGCCAGCAGCCCCCTAGCGGGGAGCTCCTACGAGCAGTACTTC. The full variable domain, with the rest looked up from reference TRBV7-3 and TRBJ2-7, is GAGVSQTPSNKVTEKGKYVELRCDPISGHTALYWYRQSLGQGPEFLIYFQGTGAADDSGLPNDRFFAVRPEGSVSTLKIQRTERGDSAVYLCASSPLAGSSYEQYFGPGTRLTVT.

The chain uses TRBV7-9 and TRBJ1-2, with unresolved D. With 3 bases removed from V and 4 bases from J, the gap between germline ends came to 12 bases. The CDR3 runs 14 residues. CDR1 SEHNR and CDR2 FQNEAQ come from the germline V gene (reference sequence). The CDR3 is CASSFETSPYGYTF. The CDR3 DNA reads TGTGCCAGCAGCTTTGAGACATCCCCCTATGGCTACACCTTC.

The table lists this clone with a few counts. V usage is TRBV11-2 and J usage is TRBJ2-3, with D perhaps matching TRBD1 (5 bases). Germline CDR1 is SGHAT and CDR2 is FQNNGV. This CDR3 spans 13 amino acids. Trimming pared 1 base from V and 4 bases from J, leaving 6 bases between. CDR3 amino acids: CASSLGTSDTQYF. The CDR3 coding sequence is TGTGCCAGCAGCTTAGGGACATCAGATACGCAGTATTTT.

The CDR3, as DNA: TGTGCCAGCAGTTCTAGCGGGGGTCCTCAGCGCAATGAGCAGTTCTTC. Translation: CASSSSGGPQRNEQFF. This rearrangement joins TRBV27 to TRBJ2-1; the match to TRBD2 covers 10 bases. The CDR3 has 16 amino acids. V was pared by 4 bases and J by 6 bases, with 9 bases of the junction left unmatched. Germline V gene lookup returns CDR1 MNHEY and CDR2 SMNVEV (reference sequence).

Worth noting for this clone: Other nucleotide sequences in the sample specify the same CDR3. The chain employs TRBV27 and TRBJ1-5, with unresolved D. The germline gives CDR1 MNHEY, CDR2 SMNVEV (reference sequence). The V gene lost 2 bases and the J gene lost 2 bases, with 4 bases spanning the gap. This CDR3 comprises 13 residues. CDR3 in DNA: TGTGCCAGCAGTTTACTCGGCAATCAGCCCCAGCATTTT. Its protein product is CASSLLGNQPQHF.

This chain links TRBV28 with TRBJ1-3; D is unclear. Trimming pared 2 bases from V and 4 bases from J, leaving 9 bases between. Germline V lookup: CDR1 MDHEN, CDR2 SYDVKM. This CDR3 has 14 residues. CDR3 DNA: TGTGCCAGCAGTTTAGGAGGGTTGGGAAACACCATATATTTT. It encodes CASSLGGLGNTIYF.

J is TRBJ1-5 and V is TRBV7-7; TRBD1 agrees at 11 bases. CDR1 and CDR2 (germline): SSHAT, FNYEAQ (reference sequence). The CDR3 runs to 20 residues. Trimming at V came to 5 bases and at J to 2 bases, leaving 17 bases not matched to a gene. The CDR3 loop reads CASSQGGTGGSQYGNQPQHF. Written as DNA, the CDR3 is TGTGCCAGCAGCCAGGGAGGGACAGGGGGTTCGCAATATGGCAATCAGCCCCAGCATTTT.

The V gene is TRBV10-3, the J gene TRBJ1-3, with 8 bases that match TRBD1. V trimming: 6 bases; J trimming: 0 bases; junction bases outside the gene matches: 1. The CDR3 totals 14 residues. Germline V lookup: CDR1 ENHRY, CDR2 SYGVKD. CDR3 sequence (DNA): TGTGCCATCAGAGGGACAGGCTCTGGAAACACCATATATTTT. Translating it yields CAIRGTGSGNTIYF.

This clone has only a few counts. The chain recombines TRBV20-1 with TRBJ2-2; D uncertain. This CDR3 comprises 11 residues. Deletions cut 6 bases from V and 5 bases from J, with 7 bases between. CDR1 is DFQATT, CDR2 SNEGSKA, per germline (reference sequence). CDR3 amino acids: CSAAFTGELFF. CDR3 sequence (DNA): TGCAGTGCGGCCTTTACCGGGGAGCTGTTTTTT.

The CDR3 sequence is CASSLVTHSYEQYF. The CDR3 DNA reads as TGTGCCAGCAGCTTGGTGACACACTCCTACGAGCAGTACTTC. The V and J genes are TRBV5-6 and TRBJ2-7, with D hard to call. From germline, CDR1 is SGHDT and CDR2 YYEEEE. This CDR3 spans 14 amino acids. Deletions cut 0 bases from V and 0 bases from J, with 7 bases between.